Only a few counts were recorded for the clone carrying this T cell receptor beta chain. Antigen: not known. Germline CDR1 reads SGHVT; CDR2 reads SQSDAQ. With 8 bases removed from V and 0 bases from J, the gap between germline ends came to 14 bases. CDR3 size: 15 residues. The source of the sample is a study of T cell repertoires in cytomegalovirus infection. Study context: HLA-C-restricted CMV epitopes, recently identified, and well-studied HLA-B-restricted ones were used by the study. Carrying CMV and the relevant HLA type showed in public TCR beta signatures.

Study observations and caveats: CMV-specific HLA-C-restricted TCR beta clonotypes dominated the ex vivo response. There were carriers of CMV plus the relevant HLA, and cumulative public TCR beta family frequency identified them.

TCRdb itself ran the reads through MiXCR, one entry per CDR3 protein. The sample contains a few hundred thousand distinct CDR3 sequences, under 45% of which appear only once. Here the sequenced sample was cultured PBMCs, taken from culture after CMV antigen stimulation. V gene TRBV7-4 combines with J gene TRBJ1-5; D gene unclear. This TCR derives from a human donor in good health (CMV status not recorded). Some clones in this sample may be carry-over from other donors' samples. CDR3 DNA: TGTGCCAGCGTCCCGAGGGTATATAGCAATCAGCCCCAGCATTTT. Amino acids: CASVPRVYSNQPQHF.